These 25 T cell receptor beta chains share one sample of origin, sequenced in a study of OX40 agonist ivuxolimab in advanced cancers. Assay: immunoSEQ multiplex PCR; the TCRdb copy retains only in-frame clones and omits some. The sample shows about 50,000 clones, around nine tenths of them seen only once. The sequencing here drew on CD4+ or CD8+ T cells sorted from blood, taken in a trial of the OX40 agonist ivuxolimab. The receptor source for this set is an adult with an advanced solid tumor such as melanoma, head and neck, liver or kidney cancer.

This clone was found a few times. The chain joins TRBV30 to TRBJ2-1; 7 bases agree with TRBD2. CDR3 length equals 15 residues. V shed 4 bases and J 6 bases; nucleotides not matched to a gene: 12. Germline CDR1 GTSNPN, CDR2 SVGIG (reference sequence). CDR3 bases: TGTGCCTGGACCGATAGGGCTAGCGGACTCAATGAGCAGTTCTTC. Encoded protein: CAWTDRASGLNEQFF.

This clone has only a few counts. This chain connects TRBV11-3 to TRBJ2-3; D remains ambiguous. Per germline, CDR1 SGHNT and CDR2 YENEEA. Trimming left V 7 bases short and J 1 base short, with 9 bases between. This CDR3 has 13 residues. This CDR3 reads CASIVPGTDTQYF. In DNA, the CDR3 is TGTGCCAGCATCGTTCCGGGCACAGATACGCAGTATTTT. The full variable domain, in which reference TRBV11-3 and TRBJ2-3 provide the parts outside the CDR3, is EAGVVQSPRYKIIEKKQPVAFWCNPISGHNTLYWYLQNLGQGPELLIRYENEEAVDDSQLPKDRFSAERLKGVDSTLKIQPAELGDSAVYLCASIVPGTDTQYFGPGTRLTVL.

The chain recombines TRBV28 with TRBJ2-5; 7 nucleotides agree with TRBD1. The J call is in doubt because the DNA end fits TRBJ2-7 better. This CDR3 contains 14 residues. The germline V gene has CDR1 MDHEN and CDR2 SYDVKM. DNA for the CDR3: TGTGCCAGCAGTCCCCCGGGACAGCCCTACGAGCAGTACTTC. This gives the protein CASSPPGQPYEQYF.

The V and J genes are TRBV13 and TRBJ1-1; TRBD1 agrees at 8 bases. In germline, CDR1 is PRHDT, CDR2 FYEKMQ (reference sequence). This CDR3 region has 14 residues. With V trimmed by 6 bases and J by 6 bases, 9 bases remained unmatched. The CDR3 bases are TGTGCCAGCAGGCGTGACAGGGGAGCGGCTGAAGCTTTCTTT. This sequence encodes CASRRDRGAAEAFF.

This sequence joins TRBV6-1 and TRBJ1-4; D possibly corresponds to TRBD1 (5 bases). V was pared by 10 bases and J by 8 bases, with 17 bases between. The CDR3 has 13 residues. Germline CDR1 MNHNS, CDR2 SASEGT. The CDR3 region is CATAPVQGEKLFF. DNA for the CDR3: TGTGCCACCGCGCCTGTCCAGGGAGAAAAACTGTTTTTT.

This clone was picked up one time. This sequence joins TRBV30 and TRBJ2-5, with 12 positions matching TRBD2. CDR1 GTSNPN and CDR2 SVGIG come from the germline V gene (reference sequence). Trimming cost V 7 bases and J 3 bases; bases outside gene matches: 6. The CDR3 length is 14 residues. DNA of the CDR3: TGTGCCTCCAGACTAGCGGGAGAGGAAGAGACCCAGTACTTC. It translates to CASRLAGEEETQYF.

The rearrangement joins TRBV6-5 to TRBJ2-3, with 7 bases lining up with TRBD1. With 2 bases clipped from V and 5 bases from J, the junction kept 10 bases outside the gene matches. Per the germline V gene, CDR1 is MNHEY and CDR2 is SVGAGI. The CDR3 is 16 amino acids. CDR3 protein: CASSYTQRGPRDTQYF. The CDR3 DNA reads as TGTGCCAGCAGTTACACCCAAAGGGGGCCTCGAGATACGCAGTATTTT.

J is TRBJ2-3 and V is TRBV7-2, with D perhaps TRBD1 or TRBD2 (5 bases each). The CDR3 loop spans 14 amino acids. The germline gives CDR1 SGHTA, CDR2 FQGNSA. Trimming pared 1 base from V and 7 bases from J, leaving 12 bases between. In DNA, the CDR3 is TGTGCCAGCAGCTTAGGGGGGAATATGAATACGCAGTATTTT. This codes for CASSLGGNMNTQYF. Together with reference TRBV7-2 and TRBJ2-3, the CDR3 gives the full variable domain: GAGVSQSPSNKVTEKGKDVELRCDPISGHTALYWYRQSLGQGLEFLIYFQGNSAPDKSGLPSDRFSAERTGGSVSTLTIQRTQQEDSAVYLCASSLGGNMNTQYFGPGTRLTVL.

The chain links TRBV28 to TRBJ2-7, with 11 bases that match TRBD2. Trimming at V came to 3 bases and at J to 5 bases, leaving 15 bases not matched to a gene. The CDR3 sequence is 18 residues long. Looked up from germline, CDR1 is MDHEN and CDR2 is SYDVKM. The DNA of the CDR3 is TGTGCCAGCAGTTTCGAGTTAACTAGCGGGAGCTTAGACAACGAGCAGTACTTC. This encodes CASSFELTSGSLDNEQYF.

The gene calls are TRBV11-3 and TRBJ2-7; D gene ambiguous. Trimming pared 1 base from V and 1 base from J, leaving 8 bases between. The CDR3 has 14 residues. Germline V gene sequence: CDR1 SGHNT, CDR2 YENEEA. The CDR3 protein is CASSLVIESYEQYF. CDR3 sequence (DNA): TGTGCCAGCAGCTTAGTAATCGAGTCCTACGAGCAGTACTTC.

The V gene is TRBV11-1, the J gene TRBJ2-5, with 8 bases aligning to TRBD2. The V and J ends lost 5 bases and 7 bases, in that order; junction bases with no gene match: 6. Germline CDR1 is SGHAT and CDR2 is FQDESV (reference sequence). This CDR3 spans 13 amino acids. CDR3 region: CASSPGLEGTQYF. CDR3 nucleotides: TGTGCCAGCAGCCCGGGACTAGAGGGGACCCAGTACTTC.

This clone was seen just once. The CDR3 is CASSYGAGEQYF. The CDR3 DNA reads TGTGCCAGCAGCTACGGAGCTGGCGAGCAGTACTTC. The J gene is TRBJ2-7, the V gene TRBV7-9, with D unclear. Trimming shortened V by 4 bases and J by 6 bases, and 10 bases separated the two germline ends. CDR3 size: 12 residues. Germline loops: CDR1 SEHNR, CDR2 FQNEAQ (reference sequence). The full variable domain, with the rest looked up from reference TRBV7-9 and TRBJ2-7, is DTGVSQNPRHKITKRGQNVTFRCDPISEHNRLYWYRQTLGQGPEFLTYFQNEAQLEKSRLLSDRFSAERPKGSFSTLEIQRTEQGDSAMYLCASSYGAGEQYFGPGTRLTVT.

The chain recombines TRBV6-6 with TRBJ2-7, with 12 nucleotides matching TRBD2. The CDR3 is 13 amino acids. Losses at the gene ends were 4 bases for V and 6 bases for J; bases not matched to a gene: 1. Germline V CDR1 and CDR2: MNHNY, SVGAGI (reference sequence). Written as DNA, the CDR3 is TGTGCCAGCAGTTCGGGACTAGCGGGCGAGCAGTACTTC. Translated: CASSSGLAGEQYF.

This chain joins TRBV21-1 and TRBJ2-7. TRBV21-1 is a pseudogene. The CDR3 contains 16 residues. CDR3 in DNA: TGTGCCAGCAGCAAAGTTGGCGGGACAAGACCCTACGAGCAGTACTTC. Its protein is CASSKVGGTRPYEQYF.

The V call is TRBV5-4, the J call TRBJ2-3, with 7 bases identical to TRBD2. The V and J ends lost 4 bases and 2 bases, in that order; junction bases with no gene match: 4. CDR1 SGHNT and CDR2 YYREEE come from the germline V gene (reference sequence). The CDR3 runs to 14 residues. CDR3 in amino acids: CASSPGLTTDTQYF. DNA of the CDR3: TGTGCCAGCAGCCCGGGACTAACCACAGATACGCAGTATTTT.

The chain combines TRBV2 with TRBJ2-5, with 7 bases fitting TRBD2. This CDR3 comprises 14 residues. V gave up 6 bases and J gave up 0 bases; unmatched junction bases: 4. Germline assignment: CDR1 SNHLY and CDR2 FYNNEI. In DNA form, the CDR3 reads TGTGCCAGCAGGGGGACTAAGTACCAAGAGACCCAGTACTTC. Translation: CASRGTKYQETQYF.

This chain links TRBV5-1 with TRBJ2-2, with TRBD1 identical over 9 bases. CDR1 is SGHRS, CDR2 YFSETQ, per germline. The CDR3 contains 15 residues. V gave up 4 bases and J gave up 3 bases; unmatched junction bases: 4. Here the CDR3 DNA reads TGCGCCAGCAGCCAACGGACAGGGGACACCGGGGAGCTGTTTTTT. Translating it yields CASSQRTGDTGELFF.

The gene calls are TRBV15 and TRBJ2-2; the match to TRBD2 covers 8 bases. Germline loops: CDR1 LNHNV, CDR2 YYDKDF (reference sequence). This CDR3 has 19 amino acids. The J segment lost 5 bases and the V segment lost 3 bases, leaving 17 bases of the junction unmatched. CDR3 nucleotides: TGTGCCACCAGCAGCCGAGGGGAAGCGGGAGTGGGGGGAACCGGGGAGCTGTTTTTT. It specifies CATSSRGEAGVGGTGELFF. Together with reference TRBV15 and TRBJ2-2, the CDR3 gives the full variable domain: DAMVIQNPRYQVTQFGKPVTLSCSQTLNHNVMYWYQQKSSQAPKLLFHYYDKDFNNEADTPDNFQSRRPNTSFCFLDIRSPGLGDTAMYLCATSSRGEAGVGGTGELFFGEGSRLTVL.

The rearrangement links TRBV2 to TRBJ2-5; TRBD2 aligns across 13 bases. Trimming took 5 bases from V and 5 from J; bases not matched to a gene: 8. Germline V gene data show CDR1 as SNHLY and CDR2 as FYNNEI. The length of the CDR3 is 16 residues. Here the CDR3 reads CASSRGLAGSSETQYF. CDR3 sequence (DNA): TGTGCCAGCAGTCGGGGACTAGCGGGATCGTCGGAGACCCAGTACTTC.

The J gene is TRBJ2-1, the V gene TRBV29-1; 11 positions match TRBD1. This CDR3 has 13 residues. V dropped 7 bases and J dropped 10; count of bases not matched to a gene: 9. CDR1 and CDR2 (germline): SQVTM, ANQGSEA. CDR3 region: CSAGQGGFGEQFF. The DNA for the CDR3 is TGCAGCGCGGGACAGGGGGGATTTGGGGAGCAGTTCTTC.

The chain has TRBV30 and TRBJ1-4; 9 nucleotides agree with TRBD1. In germline, CDR1 is GTSNPN, CDR2 SVGIG (reference sequence). The CDR3 is 14 amino acids. The V and J ends lost 0 bases and 7 bases, in that order; junction bases with no gene match: 3. CDR3 DNA sequence: TGTGCCTGGAGTGTCACAGGGGGCGGTGAAAAACTGTTTTTT. This encodes CAWSVTGGGEKLFF.

The chain uses TRBV14 and TRBJ2-2; 12 positions agree with TRBD2. CDR3 length equals 17 residues. Germline V gene data show CDR1 as SGHDN and CDR2 as FVKESK. V was clipped by 4 bases and J by 6 bases; unmatched bases: 9. The CDR3 here is CASSRQPGLAGAGELFF. CDR3 coding DNA: TGTGCCAGCAGCCGACAACCGGGACTAGCGGGCGCCGGGGAGCTGTTTTTT.

The CDR3 sequence is CASGLRQGAQYF. The CDR3 DNA follows: TGTGCTAGTGGTTTACGACAGGGCGCGCAGTACTTC. The V call is TRBV12-5, the J call TRBJ2-7, with 7 nucleotides matching TRBD1. This CDR3 region has 12 residues. J lost 9 bases, V lost 3 bases, and 5 bases had no gene match. The germline gives CDR1 LGHNT, CDR2 FRNRAP.

V is TRBV2 and J is TRBJ2-2; 8 nucleotides match TRBD2. With V trimmed by 6 bases and J by 6 bases, 6 bases remained unmatched. The CDR3 runs 14 residues. Per germline, CDR1 SNHLY and CDR2 FYNNEI. The CDR3 sequence: CASRASGSAGELFF. CDR3 bases: TGTGCCAGCAGGGCTAGCGGGTCCGCCGGGGAGCTGTTTTTT.

V is TRBV5-1 and J is TRBJ2-5; 9 positions match TRBD1. TRBJ2-7 explains the end of the DNA better; the J call may be wrong. The germline CDR1 and CDR2 sequences are SGHRS and YFSETQ. The CDR3 loop spans 14 amino acids. The CDR3 bases are TGCGCCAGCATGGCCAGGACAGGGGACTACGAGCAGTACTTC. Encoded protein: CASMARTGDYEQYF.